The source of this T cell receptor (beta chain) is a study of human T cells and chemical hapten exposure. The length of the CDR3 is 15 residues. The V end lost 4 bases, the J end lost 7 bases, and 17 bases lay between the germline ends. Germline CDR1 SEHNR, CDR2 FQNEAQ (reference sequence). A single record per CDR3 protein comes from TCRdb applying MiXCR to the RACE reads. Altogether roughly 360,000 distinct CDR3 sequences are present, about 4.4% being singletons, with the ten largest covering roughly 2.4%. Notes on the study in general: Expanded TCRs grouped into significantly more large CDR3 similarity clusters than controls produced. A positive correlation with patch test score was shown by PT1 expanded TCR counts. With DPC sensitization, TCRs exceeding 1 in 1000 frequency showed no change.

Noted time point: patch test 1, 2 weeks after DPC sensitization. Treatment noted: therapeutic diphenylcyclopropenone sensitization with weekly scalp DPC. Of note for this clonotype: Its antigen is not identified.

The receptor was derived from a woman between 45 and 65 years old with alopecia areata. Some clones in this sample may be carry-over from other donors' samples. The V and J genes are TRBV7-9 and TRBJ1-5; D is uncertain. The starting material was whole blood, obtained in connection with sensitization to the hapten diphenylcyclopropenone (DPC). CDR3 sequence: CASSSLGGDEQPQHF. The CDR3 DNA reads as TGTGCCAGCAGCTCGCTGGGCGGGGATGAACAGCCCCAGCATTTT.